Described below is a single T cell receptor beta chain sequence and its context. Other DNA sequences in this specimen translate into the identical CDR3. These data originate in a study of blood T cell repertoires in COVID-19. Study-level information: The origin of the acute and convalescent COVID-19 samples was the United States, Italy and Spain. PBMCs, B-cell-depleted T cells, or T cells were the source of the cDNA or gDNA that made up the material.

Original handling: Reference gene primer amplification in the assay estimated nucleated cell counts. TCRdb's copy holds only in-frame clones and misses some; the assay was immunoSEQ multiplex PCR. The V and J calls and clone size are taken from that table; D and trimming were inferred from the DNA. Here the sample spans some 110,000 clones, about 82% being singletons. Sequencing input: peripheral blood. This TCR derives from a human donor in a cohort sampled during active COVID-19.

The CDR3 is CASSQGGAGGGTDTQYF. CDR3 nucleotide sequence: TGCGCCAGCAGCCAAGGAGGAGCGGGAGGGGGCACAGATACGCAGTATTTT. The chain combines TRBV4-1 with TRBJ2-3; 10 nucleotides match TRBD2. Looked up from germline, CDR1 is MGHRA and CDR2 is YSYEKL. This CDR3 region has 17 residues. V shed 1 base, J shed 1 base, and the junction held 5 bases outside the gene matches.